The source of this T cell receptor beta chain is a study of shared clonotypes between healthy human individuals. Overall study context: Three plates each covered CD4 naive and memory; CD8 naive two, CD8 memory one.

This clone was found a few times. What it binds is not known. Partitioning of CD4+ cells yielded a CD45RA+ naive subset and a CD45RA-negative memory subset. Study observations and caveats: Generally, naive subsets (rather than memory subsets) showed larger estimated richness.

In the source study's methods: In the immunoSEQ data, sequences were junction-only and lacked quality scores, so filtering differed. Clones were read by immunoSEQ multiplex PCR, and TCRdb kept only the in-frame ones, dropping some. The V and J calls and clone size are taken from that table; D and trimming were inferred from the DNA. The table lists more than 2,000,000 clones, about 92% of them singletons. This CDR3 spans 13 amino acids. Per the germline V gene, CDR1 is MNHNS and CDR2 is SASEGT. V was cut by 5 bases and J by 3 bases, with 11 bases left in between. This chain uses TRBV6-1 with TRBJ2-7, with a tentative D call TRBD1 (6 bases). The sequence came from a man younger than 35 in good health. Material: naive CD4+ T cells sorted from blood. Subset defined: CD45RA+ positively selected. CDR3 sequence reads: CASSRTEFYEQYF. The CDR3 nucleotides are TGTGCCAGCAGTCGGACAGAATTCTACGAGCAGTACTTC.